These T cell receptor beta chains were read from a single sample in a study of cytomegalovirus exposure and HLA in healthy donors. TCRdb's table, derived via immunoSEQ multiplex PCR, lists solely in-frame clones and lacks some. The sample carries approximately 290,000 clones, roughly 80% recorded once. What was sequenced was PBMCs. The receptors shown here come from a girl aged 2 to 10 in good health and CMV-seronegative. CDR3s include the opening cysteine and the closing phenylalanine or tryptophan. Fields, in order: clone size, J gene, V gene, D gene, CDR3 protein, CDR3 DNA. The D gene is left open where the match is weak. Only part of the rows carry a size: once, few, many, or a class if the clone is expanded.

size: NA; J: TRBJ2-2; V: TRBV25-1; D: TRBD1; CDR3: CASSEYGTGGIGELFF; DNA: TGTGCCAGCAGTGAATATGGGACAGGGGGCATCGGGGAGCTGTTTTTT
size: NA; J: TRBJ2-4; V: TRBV27; D: TRBD2; CDR3: CASSQREGRMDIQYF; DNA: TGTGCCAGCAGTCAGCGGGAGGGCCGGATGGACATTCAGTACTTC
size: NA; J: TRBJ2-7; V: TRBV5-4; D: TRBD2; CDR3: CASSTDSGRFGEQYF; DNA: TGTGCCAGCAGCACCGATAGCGGGAGATTCGGCGAGCAGTACTTC
size: NA; J: TRBJ2-5; V: TRBV28; D: TRBD2; CDR3: CASSRLLAAKKETQYF; DNA: TGTGCCAGCAGTCGCCTACTAGCGGCCAAAAAAGAGACCCAGTACTTC
size: NA; J: TRBJ1-2; V: TRBV27; D: TRBD1; CDR3: CASSFLQGARYGYTF; DNA: TGTGCCAGCAGTTTCCTCCAGGGGGCCCGTTATGGCTACACCTTC
size: NA; J: TRBJ2-7; V: TRBV6-1; D: TRBD2; CDR3: CASIPPGTSLYEQYF; DNA: TGTGCCAGCATTCCCCCCGGGACTAGCCTTTACGAGCAGTACTTC
size: once; J: TRBJ2-1; V: TRBV29-1; D: TRBD2; CDR3: CSVEPGRTSGYNEQFF; DNA: TGCAGCGTTGAACCTGGCCGGACTAGCGGTTACAATGAGCAGTTCTTC
size: NA; J: TRBJ1-1; V: TRBV23-1; D: NA; CDR3: CASSQPGHGILNTEAFF; DNA: TGCGCCAGCAGTCAACCGGGACACGGAATTCTGAACACTGAAGCTTTCTTT
size: NA; J: TRBJ2-7; V: TRBV7-9; D: NA; CDR3: CASSLPDPPQASYEQYF; DNA: TGTGCCAGCAGCTTGCCCGACCCCCCGCAGGCCTCCTACGAGCAGTACTTC
size: NA; J: TRBJ2-3; V: TRBV28; D: TRBD2; CDR3: CASSFRTSGVTDTQYF; DNA: TGTGCCAGCAGTTTTAGGACTAGCGGGGTCACAGATACGCAGTATTTT
size: NA; J: TRBJ2-1; V: TRBV19; D: NA; CDR3: CASSIGAAGSYNEQFF; DNA: TGTGCCAGTAGCATAGGTGCGGCGGGCTCCTACAATGAGCAGTTCTTC
size: NA; J: TRBJ1-5; V: TRBV10-3; D: NA; CDR3: CAISEFRQGNQPQHF; DNA: TGTGCCATCAGTGAGTTCCGCCAGGGCAATCAGCCCCAGCATTTT
size: NA; J: TRBJ2-3; V: TRBV30; D: NA; CDR3: CAREGGDTQYF; DNA: TGTGCCAGGGAGGGGGGGGATACGCAGTATTTT
size: NA; J: TRBJ1-2; V: TRBV5-4; D: TRBD1; CDR3: CASSLSGGGYTF; DNA: TGTGCCAGCAGCTTGTCAGGGGGCGGCTACACCTTC
size: NA; J: TRBJ2-1; V: TRBV10-3; D: NA; CDR3: CAISDRPPESSYNEQFF; DNA: TGTGCCATCAGCGACCGACCCCCGGAGAGCTCCTACAATGAGCAGTTCTTC
size: NA; J: TRBJ1-2; V: TRBV21-1; D: NA; CDR3: CASSNDTGLNYGYTF; DNA: TGTGCCAGCAGCAACGATACAGGTCTTAACTATGGCTACACCTTC
size: NA; J: TRBJ1-2; V: TRBV11-2; D: NA; CDR3: CASSLDLGRYGYTF; DNA: TGTGCCAGCAGCTTAGATCTAGGCCGATATGGCTACACCTTC
size: NA; J: TRBJ2-1; V: TRBV4-2; D: TRBD2; CDR3: CASSQDRIRAGGRFGQFF; DNA: TGTGCCAGCAGCCAAGATCGTATCAGGGCGGGGGGGCGCTTCGGGCAGTTCTTC
size: NA; J: TRBJ1-5; V: TRBV7-2; D: NA; CDR3: CASSLVRVGDQPQHF; DNA: TGTGCCAGCAGCTTAGTTCGGGTAGGGGATCAGCCCCAGCATTTT
size: NA; J: TRBJ2-7; V: TRBV6-6; D: TRBD2; CDR3: CASTLREGYEQYF; DNA: TGTGCCAGCACCCTGCGGGAGGGCTACGAGCAGTACTTC
size: NA; J: TRBJ2-1; V: TRBV29-1; D: TRBD2; CDR3: CSVEGLLAGGSGDNEQFF; DNA: TGCAGCGTTGAAGGCCTTCTAGCGGGGGGGAGTGGCGACAATGAGCAGTTCTTC
size: NA; J: TRBJ1-2; V: TRBV6-5; D: NA; CDR3: CASSYSGHYGYTF; DNA: TGTGCCAGCAGTTACTCGGGCCACTATGGCTACACCTTC
size: NA; J: TRBJ2-5; V: TRBV7-3; D: TRBD1; CDR3: CASSPDETGIAYQETQYF; DNA: TGTGCCAGCAGCCCAGACGAGACAGGGATCGCTTATCAAGAGACCCAGTACTTC
size: NA; J: TRBJ1-5; V: TRBV7-2; D: NA; CDR3: CASSLGRNQPQHF; DNA: TGTGCCAGCAGCTTAGGTCGGAATCAGCCCCAGCATTTT
size: NA; J: TRBJ1-5; V: TRBV6-5; D: NA; CDR3: CASSLGRGRGQPQHF; DNA: TGTGCCAGCAGTTTGGGCAGGGGCAGGGGTCAGCCCCAGCATTTT
size: NA; J: TRBJ1-3; V: TRBV5-5; D: NA; CDR3: CASSLSPSLSSGNTIYF; DNA: TGTGCCAGCAGCCTTAGCCCCAGTTTGAGCTCTGGAAACACCATATATTTT
size: once; J: TRBJ2-3; V: TRBV19; D: NA; CDR3: CASSTLGLRSTDTQYF; DNA: TGTGCCAGTAGTACTCTTGGACTCCGAAGCACAGATACGCAGTATTTT
size: NA; J: TRBJ2-4; V: TRBV30; D: TRBD1; CDR3: CAWRAGGNIQYF; DNA: TGTGCCTGGAGGGCAGGGGGAAACATTCAGTACTTC
size: NA; J: TRBJ2-7; V: TRBV5-1; D: TRBD2; CDR3: CASSPLAGDYEQYF; DNA: TGCGCCAGCAGCCCACTAGCGGGGGACTACGAGCAGTACTTC
size: NA; J: TRBJ1-5; V: TRBV18; D: NA; CDR3: CASSPFKLWGDQPQHF; DNA: TGTGCCAGCTCACCCTTCAAATTATGGGGGGATCAGCCCCAGCATTTT
size: NA; J: TRBJ1-1; V: TRBV5-1; D: TRBD1; CDR3: CASSLAQGEGTEAFF; DNA: TGCGCCAGCAGCTTGGCCCAGGGGGAAGGCACTGAAGCTTTCTTT
size: NA; J: TRBJ2-1; V: TRBV5-1; D: NA; CDR3: CASSYKRVRYNEQFF; DNA: TGCGCCAGCAGCTACAAGAGGGTGAGGTACAATGAGCAGTTCTTC
size: NA; J: TRBJ2-5; V: TRBV6-1; D: TRBD1; CDR3: CASSLKTGAGETQYF; DNA: TGTGCCAGCAGTCTCAAAACAGGGGCGGGAGAGACCCAGTACTTC
size: NA; J: TRBJ2-2; V: TRBV7-6; D: TRBD2; CDR3: CASSFARTSGGAAVSTGELFF; DNA: TGTGCCAGCAGCTTTGCTCGGACTAGCGGGGGGGCGGCGGTCAGCACCGGGGAGCTGTTTTTT
size: once; J: TRBJ2-3; V: TRBV7-3; D: TRBD2; CDR3: CASSLTSGGADTQYF; DNA: TGTGCCAGCAGCTTAACTAGCGGGGGGGCAGATACGCAGTATTTT
size: few; J: TRBJ1-5; V: TRBV6-1; D: NA; CDR3: CASSEAGAGQPQHF; DNA: TGTGCCAGCAGTGAAGCGGGGGCAGGACAGCCCCAGCATTTT
size: NA; J: TRBJ2-1; V: TRBV7-3; D: TRBD2; CDR3: CASSQLAGSNNEQFF; DNA: TGTGCCAGCAGCCAACTAGCGGGGAGCAACAATGAGCAGTTCTTC
size: NA; J: TRBJ2-2; V: TRBV19; D: TRBD2; CDR3: CASSIPAGAGELFF; DNA: TGTGCCAGTAGTATCCCAGCGGGGGCCGGGGAGCTGTTTTTT
size: NA; J: TRBJ1-1; V: TRBV19; D: TRBD1; CDR3: CAIRTGAGEAFF; DNA: TGTGCCATTCGGACAGGGGCAGGGGAAGCTTTCTTT
size: NA; J: TRBJ1-1; V: TRBV19; D: TRBD1; CDR3: CASSPGQGSTEAFF; DNA: TGTGCCAGCTCTCCGGGACAGGGGTCCACTGAAGCTTTCTTT
size: NA; J: TRBJ2-4; V: TRBV2; D: TRBD2; CDR3: CASMAGGKNIQYF; DNA: TGTGCCAGCATGGCGGGGGGCAAAAACATTCAGTACTTC
size: NA; J: TRBJ2-3; V: TRBV11-2; D: NA; CDR3: CASSLVSSDTQYF; DNA: TGTGCCAGCAGCTTAGTTTCCTCGGATACGCAGTATTTT
size: few; J: TRBJ1-2; V: TRBV20-1; D: NA; CDR3: CSAPSRNGYTF; DNA: TGCAGTGCGCCCTCTAGGAATGGCTACACCTTC
size: once; J: TRBJ2-1; V: TRBV28; D: NA; CDR3: CASSLSTGGRENEQFF; DNA: TGTGCCAGCAGTTTAAGTACGGGGGGCCGAGAGAATGAGCAGTTCTTC
size: NA; J: TRBJ2-2; V: TRBV11-3; D: TRBD2; CDR3: CASSLRLAGDTGELFF; DNA: TGTGCCAGCAGCTTACGGCTAGCGGGAGACACCGGGGAGCTGTTTTTT
size: NA; J: TRBJ2-7; V: TRBV7-6; D: TRBD1; CDR3: CASSLVGGQFHEQYF; DNA: TGTGCCAGCAGCTTAGTTGGGGGACAGTTCCACGAGCAGTACTTC
size: NA; J: TRBJ2-1; V: TRBV2; D: NA; CDR3: CASSEVLGGVDNEQFF; DNA: TGTGCCAGCAGTGAGGTCCTAGGGGGAGTCGACAATGAGCAGTTCTTC
size: NA; J: TRBJ2-1; V: TRBV29-1; D: TRBD2; CDR3: CSVEAGGDNEQFF; DNA: TGCAGCGTTGAGGCGGGAGGGGACAATGAGCAGTTCTTC
size: once; J: TRBJ2-3; V: TRBV7-9; D: NA; CDR3: CASSLGGVISTDTQYF; DNA: TGTGCCAGCAGCTTAGGTGGAGTTATTAGCACAGATACGCAGTATTTT
size: NA; J: TRBJ2-7; V: TRBV5-4; D: NA; CDR3: CASSLDGSGSYEQYF; DNA: TGTGCCAGCAGCTTGGACGGGAGTGGGTCCTACGAGCAGTACTTC